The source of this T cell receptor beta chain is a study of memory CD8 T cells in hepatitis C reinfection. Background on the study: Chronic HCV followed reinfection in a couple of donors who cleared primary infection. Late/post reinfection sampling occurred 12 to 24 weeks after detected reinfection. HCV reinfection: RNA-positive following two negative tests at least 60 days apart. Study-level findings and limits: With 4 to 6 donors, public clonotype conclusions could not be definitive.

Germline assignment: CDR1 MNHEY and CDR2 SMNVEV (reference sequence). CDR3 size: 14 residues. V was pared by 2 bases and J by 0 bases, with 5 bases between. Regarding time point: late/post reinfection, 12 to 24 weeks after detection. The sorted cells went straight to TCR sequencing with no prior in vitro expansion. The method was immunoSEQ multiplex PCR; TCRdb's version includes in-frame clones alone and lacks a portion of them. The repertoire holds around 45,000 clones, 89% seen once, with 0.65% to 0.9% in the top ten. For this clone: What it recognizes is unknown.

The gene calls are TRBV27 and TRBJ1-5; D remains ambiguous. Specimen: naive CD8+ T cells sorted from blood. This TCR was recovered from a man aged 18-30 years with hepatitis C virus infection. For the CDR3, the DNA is TGTGCCAGCAGTTTAACCAGTAGCAATCAGCCCCAGCATTTT. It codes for CASSLTSSNQPQHF.